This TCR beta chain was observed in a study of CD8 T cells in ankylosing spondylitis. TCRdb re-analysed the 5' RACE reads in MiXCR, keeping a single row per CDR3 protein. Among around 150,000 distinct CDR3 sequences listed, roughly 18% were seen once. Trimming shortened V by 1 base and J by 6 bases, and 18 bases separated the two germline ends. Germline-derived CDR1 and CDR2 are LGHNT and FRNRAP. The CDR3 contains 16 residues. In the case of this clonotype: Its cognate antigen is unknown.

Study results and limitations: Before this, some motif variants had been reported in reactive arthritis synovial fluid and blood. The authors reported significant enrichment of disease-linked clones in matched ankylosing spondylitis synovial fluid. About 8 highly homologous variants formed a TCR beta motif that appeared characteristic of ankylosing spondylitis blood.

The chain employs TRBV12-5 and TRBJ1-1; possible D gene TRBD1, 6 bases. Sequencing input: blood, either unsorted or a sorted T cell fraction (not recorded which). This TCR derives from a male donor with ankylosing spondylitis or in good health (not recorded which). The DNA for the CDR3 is TGTGCTAGTGGTTTGGCCCATAACAGGGAGTTGCCTGAAGCTTTCTTT. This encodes CASGLAHNRELPEAFF.